A selection of T cell receptor beta chains follows, all from one sample in a study of PD-L1 blockade in urothelial cancer. Clones were read by immunoSEQ multiplex PCR, and TCRdb kept only the in-frame ones, dropping some. The data show fewer than 30,000 clones, 84% seen once. The source was PBMCs, collected around atezolizumab (anti-PD-L1) treatment. Receptor source: a man in his 70s with urothelial cancer. The CDR3 runs from the conserved cysteine through the conserved F or W. D genes are given only for firm matches. Size is stated for part of the rows, as once, few or many counts, or as a class when the clone is expanded.

TRBJ2-7 | TRBV5-1 | TRBD2 | - | TGCGCCAGCAGCTTGGAGGCTAGCGGGAGCTACGAGCAGTACTTC | CASSLEASGSYEQYF
TRBJ2-3 | TRBV7-8 | TRBD2 | - | TGTGCCAGCAGCTCATTCTTTCTAGCGGGAATGACAGATACGCAGTATTTT | CASSSFFLAGMTDTQYF
TRBJ2-7 | TRBV6-6 | TRBD1 | - | TGTGCCAGCAGTTACTCCGGGACAGGGAATCAGCAGTACTTC | CASSYSGTGNQQYF
TRBJ2-7 | TRBV5-4 | - | - | TGTGCCAGCAGCTTAAACCCGGGACACAACGAGCAGTACTTC | CASSLNPGHNEQYF
TRBJ2-7 | TRBV4-1 | TRBD2 | - | TGCGCCAGCAGCCAACCATTACTAGCGGGAGGTTCCTACGAGCAGTACTTC | CASSQPLLAGGSYEQYF
TRBJ1-5 | TRBV5-6 | - | once | TGTGCCAGCAGTCCGGGGGGAGAGTATCAGCCCCAGCATTTT | CASSPGGEYQPQHF
TRBJ1-1 | TRBV28 | TRBD1 | - | TGTGCCAGCAGTCCCGACAGGGGGGTCACTGAAGCTTTCTTT | CASSPDRGVTEAFF
TRBJ1-2 | TRBV6-1 | - | - | TGTGCCAGTGTGATTACAGGGAACTATGGCTACACCTTC | CASVITGNYGYTF
TRBJ2-5 | TRBV19 | TRBD1 | - | TGTGCCAGCGAGGGGTCCGGGACAGGGGATGAGACCCAGTACTTC | CASEGSGTGDETQYF
TRBJ2-3 | TRBV29-1 | - | - | TGCAGCGCCACCCTAGGTCCAGATACGCAGTATTTT | CSATLGPDTQYF
TRBJ2-1 | TRBV9 | - | - | TGTGCCAGCAGCCGTAAGCGGCTAGCGTTTGATGAGCAGTTCTTC | CASSRKRLAFDEQFF
TRBJ2-2 | TRBV5-1 | - | - | TGCGCCAGCAGCTTGGCAGGCAGGGTCAGCACCGGGGAGCTGTTTTTT | CASSLAGRVSTGELFF
TRBJ1-4 | TRBV30 | - | - | TGTGCCTGGGCAGGCTCAACTAATGAAAAACTGTTTTTT | CAWAGSTNEKLFF
TRBJ2-3 | TRBV6-1 | TRBD2 | - | TGTGCCAGCAGTGAAGCAAGAAGACTAGCGGGAGGAGATACGCAGTATTTT | CASSEARRLAGGDTQYF
TRBJ2-5 | TRBV5-4 | TRBD2 | - | TGTGCCAGCAGCGACGCGGGAGATCGAGAGACCCAGTACTTC | CASSDAGDRETQYF
TRBJ2-3 | TRBV9 | - | - | TGTGCCAGCAGCGTAGTCTACCGGGAGAGCACAGATACGCAGTATTTT | CASSVVYRESTDTQYF
TRBJ2-7 | TRBV5-1 | - | - | TGCGCCAGCAGCGAGACCGGGGTGGGAGGCTACGAGCAGTACTTC | CASSETGVGGYEQYF
TRBJ2-3 | TRBV4-1 | - | - | TGCGCCAGCAGCCAAGGGGTGCTGCGGGCCCTATACACAGATACGCAGTATTTT | CASSQGVLRALYTDTQYF
TRBJ2-1 | TRBV7-9 | TRBD2 | - | TGTGCCAGCAGCGCTTGGACTAGCGGGAGGGCCGCGAATGAGCAGTTCTTC | CASSAWTSGRAANEQFF
TRBJ2-5 | TRBV4-2 | TRBD1 | - | TGTGCCAGCAGCCAAGGAAATACAGGGGGCGGCGAGACCCAGTACTTC | CASSQGNTGGGETQYF
TRBJ1-4 | TRBV6-1 | TRBD1 | - | TGTGCCAGCAGTGAATTCGGACAGGGGATAAATGAAAAACTGTTTTTT | CASSEFGQGINEKLFF
TRBJ2-7 | TRBV30 | TRBD2 | - | TGTGCCTGCCCTGGAAGGGAGGGGAGCTCCTACGAGCAGTACTTC | CACPGREGSSYEQYF
TRBJ1-4 | TRBV5-1 | - | - | TGCGCCAGCAGCTTGGCCCCCCAGGATAATGAAAAACTGTTTTTT | CASSLAPQDNEKLFF
TRBJ1-5 | TRBV29-1 | - | - | TGCAGCGTTGGAGAACACAATCAGCCCCAGCATTTT | CSVGEHNQPQHF
TRBJ2-5 | TRBV15 | TRBD1 | - | TGTGCCACCAGCAGCGAATACCGGGACAGGAAAGAGACCCAGTACTTC | CATSSEYRDRKETQYF
TRBJ1-5 | TRBV16 | - | - | TGTGCCAGCAGCCAATGGTCCCAGTTTGGGCCCCAGCATTTT | CASSQWSQFGPQHF
TRBJ2-3 | TRBV2 | - | - | TGTGCCAGCAGTGAAGGCGGATTAAGCACAGATACGCAGTATTTT | CASSEGGLSTDTQYF
TRBJ1-1 | TRBV27 | - | - | TGTGCCAGCAGTTTAGGCGGGGGACGTGAAGCTTTCTTT | CASSLGGGREAFF
TRBJ1-4 | TRBV7-9 | - | once | TGTGCCAGCAGCTTACTTCTTTCTTCTAATGAAAAACTGTTTTTT | CASSLLLSSNEKLFF
TRBJ2-3 | TRBV19 | TRBD2 | - | TGTGCCAGTAGAAGGGGAGGGACTAGCGGGATCACAGATACGCAGTATTTT | CASRRGGTSGITDTQYF
TRBJ2-1 | TRBV7-6 | - | - | TGTGCCAGCAGCTTGGGGGGTATTGGTGAGCAGTTCTTC | CASSLGGIGEQFF
TRBJ2-2 | TRBV2 | - | - | TGTGCCAGCAGTGAATCTAGGAACACCGGGGAGCTGTTTTTT | CASSESRNTGELFF
TRBJ2-3 | TRBV6-1 | TRBD2 | - | TGTGCCAGCAGTGAATTGTTGGGAGGGTTCTCTAGCACAGATACGCAGTATTTT | CASSELLGGFSSTDTQYF
TRBJ1-1 | TRBV6-5 | TRBD1 | - | TGTGCCAGCAGGACAGGGGGCACTATGAACACTGAAGCTTTCTTT | CASRTGGTMNTEAFF
TRBJ2-7 | TRBV5-6 | - | - | TGTGCCAGCAGCTTGGCTCGTGGAGGTTCCGAGCAGTACTTC | CASSLARGGSEQYF
TRBJ2-7 | TRBV9 | - | - | TGTGCCAGCAGCGTAGGGGGGGGCGCAGGGTCCTACGAGCAGTACTTC | CASSVGGGAGSYEQYF
TRBJ2-5 | TRBV30 | - | - | TGTGCCTGGAGGGCGGGTGGACCCCAAGAGACCCAGTACTTC | CAWRAGGPQETQYF
TRBJ2-3 | TRBV19 | - | - | TGTGCCAGTAGTATATCGGCGGGGGCGGCTTCAGATACGCAGTATTTT | CASSISAGAASDTQYF
TRBJ1-5 | TRBV28 | - | - | TGTGCCAGCAGACAAGCTCGGGAACAGTCTAATCAGCCCCAGCATTTT | CASRQAREQSNQPQHF
TRBJ2-2 | TRBV7-9 | - | - | TGTGCCAGCAGCTTAATGGGGGCGGTGAGCACCGGGGAGCTGTTTTTT | CASSLMGAVSTGELFF
TRBJ2-3 | TRBV5-1 | - | - | TGCGCCAGCAGTAGGGGTGGCACAGATACGCAGTATTTT | CASSRGGTDTQYF
TRBJ2-7 | TRBV7-8 | TRBD2 | - | TGTGCTAGCTCACTCGGCGGGAGGGCTTACGAGCAGTACTTC | CASSLGGRAYEQYF
TRBJ1-5 | TRBV30 | TRBD1 | - | TGTGCCTGGAGTTATGGGGACAGGAATCAGCCCCAGCATTTT | CAWSYGDRNQPQHF
TRBJ2-5 | TRBV30 | TRBD2 | - | TGTGCCTGGTGCGACGGGGGGGCAGAGACCCAGTACTTC | CAWCDGGAETQYF
TRBJ2-7 | TRBV5-1 | TRBD1 | - | TGCGCCAGCAGCTCCAGACAGGGGTCCTACGAGCAGTACTTC | CASSSRQGSYEQYF
TRBJ2-3 | TRBV7-9 | - | - | TGTGCCAGCAGCTTATGGCAGGCCACACCAGATACGCAGTATTTT | CASSLWQATPDTQYF
TRBJ2-1 | TRBV19 | TRBD1 | - | TGTGCCAGTAGTATAGCGATGGACAGGGCTCTCTACAATGAGCAGTTCTTC | CASSIAMDRALYNEQFF
TRBJ2-5 | TRBV11-2 | - | few | TGTGCCAGCAGCCGTGACTACGCAGGAGGCGAGACCCAGTACTTC | CASSRDYAGGETQYF
TRBJ1-2 | TRBV5-1 | - | once | TGCGCCAGCAGCTTGGAATGGGTCGGTGAGGCGTATGGCTACACCTTC | CASSLEWVGEAYGYTF
TRBJ2-5 | TRBV6-1 | TRBD2 | once | TGTGCCAGTAGTTTCGTCCAGCGGGATGGGACCCAGTACTTC | CASSFVQRDGTQYF
TRBJ2-1 | TRBV27 | TRBD2 | - | TGTGCCAGCAGCCCCGGGACTAGCATTGGATACAATGAGCAGTTCTTC | CASSPGTSIGYNEQFF
TRBJ2-7 | TRBV28 | TRBD1 | few | TGTGCCAGCAGGTTACAGGGGGCCTCCTACGAGCAGTACTTC | CASRLQGASYEQYF
TRBJ1-1 | TRBV19 | - | - | TGTGCCAGTAGGCTGTCCTCCCTGGACGGTTCACGGGGAGCTTTCTTT | CASRLSSLDGSRGAFF
TRBJ2-1 | TRBV30 | - | - | TGTGCCTGGAGTGTAGACTGGCGCGGGGCCAACAATGAGCAGTTCTTC | CAWSVDWRGANNEQFF
TRBJ2-1 | TRBV5-4 | TRBD2 | - | TGTGCCAGCGAGACTAGCGGAAACAATGAGCAGTTCTTC | CASETSGNNEQFF
TRBJ1-5 | TRBV5-1 | - | once | TGCGCCAGCAGCTTAGGTGGGGGCGAACATCAGCCCCAGCATTTT | CASSLGGGEHQPQHF
TRBJ2-3 | TRBV11-3 | - | once | TGTGCCAGCAGCTTAGGGACACAAGATACGCAGTATTTT | CASSLGTQDTQYF
TRBJ2-3 | TRBV27 | TRBD2 | - | TGTGCCAGCAGTTTGGGAGGGGCCGTGGGGGATACGCAGTATTTT | CASSLGGAVGDTQYF
TRBJ2-5 | TRBV6-5 | TRBD2 | - | TGTGCCACCCTCGACCGGCGGGAGCAAGAGACCCAGTACTTC | CATLDRREQETQYF
TRBJ2-7 | TRBV7-2 | - | - | TGTGCCAGCAGCTTAGCCCCCAGCGGGGAGCAGTACTTC | CASSLAPSGEQYF